These 11 T cell receptor beta chains share one sample of origin, sequenced in a study of T cell repertoires in cytomegalovirus infection. Via MiXCR, TCRdb re-called the reads, giving one row per CDR3 protein. The sample holds approximately 320,000 distinct CDR3 sequences, roughly 9.5% seen once. The sample was PBMCs. These receptors were obtained from a human donor in good health (CMV status not recorded). Some clones in this sample may be carry-over from other donors' samples.

This clonotype has at least ten counts. One end of the junction is discordant with germline, which a read error may explain. This chain connects TRBV7-2 to TRBJ2-2; 8 nucleotides line up with TRBD2. This CDR3 has 14 residues. CDR1 SGHTA and CDR2 FQGNSA come from the germline V gene. This CDR3 is CASSLGLDTGELFF. The CDR3 DNA reads TGTGCCAGTAGCTTGGGACTAGACACCGGGGAGCTGTTTTTT. Full variable domain (remainder filled in from reference TRBV7-2 and TRBJ2-2): GAGVSQSPSNKVTEKGKDVELRCDPISGHTALYWYRQSLGQGLEFLIYFQGNSAPDKSGLPSDRFSAERTGGSVSTLTIQRTQQEDSAVYLCASSLGLDTGELFFGEGSRLTVL.

The table lists this clonotype with many counts. The rearrangement uses TRBV7-2 and TRBJ2-2; 11 bases are shared with TRBD2. The CDR3 has 16 amino acids. Germline V gene sequence: CDR1 SGHTA, CDR2 FQGNSA. V dropped 6 bases and J dropped 7; count of bases not matched to a gene: 10. DNA for the CDR3: TGTGCCAGCAGACCGTGGACTAGCGGGTCGGGCGGGGAGCTGTTTTTT. This gives the protein CASRPWTSGSGGELFF.

This clonotype came up many times. V is TRBV11-2 and J is TRBJ2-2; D remains unclear. The germline CDR1 and CDR2 sequences are SGHAT and FQNNGV. Deletions cut 7 bases from V and 1 base from J, with 10 bases between. This CDR3 contains 14 residues. The CDR3 DNA reads as TGTGCCAGCACCCCCCGCCTGAACACCGGGGAGCTGTTTTTT. This codes for CASTPRLNTGELFF.

This clonotype was seen ten or more times. The chain is built from TRBV12-3 or TRBV12-4 and TRBJ1-5, with 8 bases lining up with TRBD1. V was pared by 3 bases and J by 9 bases, with 7 bases of the junction left unmatched. The CDR3 is 14 amino acids. As DNA, the CDR3 is TGTGCCAGCAGTTTGCGGACAGGGAGTCGGCCCCAGCATTTT. This codes for CASSLRTGSRPQHF.

Many counts were recorded for this clonotype. The genes are TRBV7-6 and TRBJ2-5; D may be TRBD1 (5 bases). This CDR3 is built from 17 residues. Germline V lookup: CDR1 SGHVS, CDR2 FNYEAQ. Deletions cut 5 bases from V and 4 bases from J, with 23 bases between. CDR3 region: CASSLLGAGLRRETQYF. The CDR3 region has the DNA TGTGCCAGCAGCCTGCTAGGGGCCGGGCTTCGACGAGAGACCCAGTACTTC.

This clonotype was recorded a few times. At one end the junction does not follow the germline gene, possibly because of a read error. This chain links TRBV29-1 with TRBJ2-7, with 7 positions matching TRBD1. CDR3 length: 14 amino acids. Germline V lookup: CDR1 SQVTM, CDR2 ANQGSEA. The CDR3 nucleotides read TGCAGCGTCAAGCGACAGGGATCGTCCTCCGAGCAGTACTTC. Translated, it gives CSVKRQGSSSEQYF.

This clonotype was observed at least ten times. CDR3 nucleotides: TGTGCCAGCAGCTCCCCAGGCGCGGGAGGGTACAATGAGCAGTTCTTC. This sequence encodes CASSSPGAGGYNEQFF. This sequence joins TRBV7-2 and TRBJ2-1, with TRBD2 matching over 9 bases. The CDR3 totals 16 residues. After removal of 4 bases from V and 4 bases from J, the junction contained 8 bases not matched to a gene. Germline loops: CDR1 SGHTA, CDR2 FQGNSA.

The genes are TRBV4-1 and TRBJ2-7; no firm D call. CDR1 is MGHRA and CDR2 is YSYEKL in the germline V gene. The CDR3 spans 15 residues. Trimming took off 0 bases at V and 3 bases at J, with 12 bases between the two ends. The CDR3 loop reads CASSQDLNSDYEQYF. CDR3 nucleotides: TGCGCCAGCAGCCAAGATCTCAACTCAGACTACGAGCAGTACTTC.

At least ten counts were recorded for this clonotype. The chain carries TRBV12-3 or TRBV12-4 and TRBJ2-3; 12 positions agree with TRBD2. V shed 7 bases and J 3 bases; nucleotides not matched to a gene: 14. This CDR3 is 18 amino acids long. CDR3 loop: CASTGWLAGGYTTDTQYF. In nucleotides, the CDR3 is TGTGCCAGCACAGGATGGCTAGCGGGGGGGTATACAACAGATACGCAGTATTTT.

This clonotype was observed a few times. The rearrangement uses TRBV5-5 and TRBJ2-1, with 8 bases fitting TRBD2. V was clipped by 6 bases and J by 4 bases; unmatched bases: 9. CDR3 length: 15 residues. Germline V gene sequence: CDR1 SGHKS, CDR2 YYEKEE (reference sequence). CDR3 sequence: CASIRPGGGYNEQFF. CDR3 DNA sequence: TGTGCCAGCATCCGTCCCGGGGGGGGATACAATGAGCAGTTCTTC.

This clonotype was counted only a few times. The chain links TRBV20-1 to TRBJ2-3, with TRBD2 as a possible D gene (6 bases). V gave up 2 bases and J gave up 6 bases, with 12 bases separating them. The CDR3 spans 13 residues. Germline V gene data show CDR1 as DFQATT and CDR2 as SNEGSKA (reference sequence). The CDR3 DNA reads TGCAGTGCTAGATCCAACCTAGCGGATACGCAGTATTTT. Translation: CSARSNLADTQYF.